The clone carrying this T cell receptor beta chain was seen a single time. No antigen is known for it. V was clipped by 3 bases and J by 6 bases, with 8 bases between them. This CDR3 has 12 amino acids. Germline CDR1 is GTSNPN and CDR2 is SVGIG (reference sequence). Clones were read by immunoSEQ multiplex PCR, and TCRdb kept only the in-frame ones, dropping some. The top ten clones hold about 5% of a sample with under 10,000 clones, about four fifths of them seen once. These data are taken from a study of T cell clonotyping in hematopoietic cell transplantation. Overall study results and limits: Broader posttransplant TCR repertoire diversity was predicted by graft donor and pretransplant recipient Inverse Simpson Index values. CD4 and CD8 repertoire contributions could not be separated without sorting.

Samples: about 28 days before transplant, then days 30, 100 and 180 after. The sequenced sample was peripheral blood mononuclear cells, obtained 180 days after allogeneic stem cell transplant. This TCR derives from a female patient between 50 and 59 years old who had an allogeneic stem cell transplant from an unrelated donor, so the T cells may come from the graft donor. Some clones in this sample may be carry-over from other donors' samples. The chain has TRBV30 and TRBJ2-2, with D possibly being TRBD2 (7 bases). The CDR3 loop is CAWSGGPGELFF. The CDR3 DNA sequence: TGTGCCTGGAGCGGGGGGCCCGGGGAGCTGTTTTTT.